The rows below give T cell receptor beta chains drawn from one sample of a study of T cell responses to AZD1222 COVID-19 vaccine. Clones were read by immunoSEQ multiplex PCR, and TCRdb kept only the in-frame ones, dropping some. The sample shows 100,000 or so clones, 92% of them seen only once. This sample comprised peripheral blood, obtained 28 days after the second AZD1222 dose. All receptors come from an adult who received the AZD1222 COVID-19 vaccine. The CDR3 runs from the conserved cysteine through the conserved F or W. The D gene is left open where the match is weak. Clone size is stated in some rows and not others, as once, few, many or a class when expanded.

length,size,D,J,V,DNA,CDR3
12,.,.,TRBJ1-1,TRBV6-5,TGTGCCAGCAGACGGGAAAACACTGAAGCTTTCTTT,CASRRENTEAFF
18,.,.,TRBJ2-7,TRBV19,TGTGCCAGTAGCCGCAAGGGACACTCCTCTACGGCAAGTCACGAGCAGTACTTC,CASSRKGHSSTASHEQYF
14,.,TRBD1,TRBJ1-2,TRBV15,TGTGCCACCAGCAGCCGACAGGGAGACTATGGCTACACCTTC,CATSSRQGDYGYTF
15,.,.,TRBJ1-1,TRBV18,TGTGCCAGCTCACCACTGGGCAGTCAGAACACTGAAGCTTTCTTT,CASSPLGSQNTEAFF
13,.,TRBD1,TRBJ1-1,TRBV6-6,TGTGCCAGCAGCCCCCCCGACAGGGTTTTAGCTTTCTTT,CASSPPDRVLAFF
16,.,.,TRBJ2-5,TRBV25-1,TGTGCCAGCAGTGAATCAGGTGGAGGGGGCCGGGAGACCCAGTACTTC,CASSESGGGGRETQYF
16,.,TRBD2,TRBJ2-5,TRBV11-1,TGTGCCAGCAGCTCGGTAGCGGGGGCGTACCAAGAGACCCAGTACTTC,CASSSVAGAYQETQYF
13,.,.,TRBJ1-2,TRBV3-1/TRBV3-2,TGTGCCAGCAGCCAAGCTCTACGACGCGGCTACACCTTC,CASSQALRRGYTF
13,once,.,TRBJ2-1,TRBV18,TGTGCCAGCTCCACCACCAAGGACAATGAGCAGTTCTTC,CASSTTKDNEQFF
12,.,.,TRBJ1-1,TRBV2,TGTGCCAGCACCCAGGACCGAGATGAAGCTTTCTTT,CASTQDRDEAFF
14,.,.,TRBJ2-2,TRBV6-5,TGTGCCAGCAGTTACGGGGGGTACACCGGGGAGCTGTTTTTT,CASSYGGYTGELFF
14,once,TRBD1,TRBJ2-2,TRBV19,TGTGCCATTCAGGACAGGGGGCGAACCGGGGAGCTGTTTTTT,CAIQDRGRTGELFF
16,.,TRBD1,TRBJ1-6,TRBV19,TGTGCCAGTAGTGGATCGGCAGGGGGACCGTATTCACCCCTCCACTTT,CASSGSAGGPYSPLHF
15,.,TRBD1,TRBJ2-7,TRBV15,TGTGCCACCAGCAGAGATGTGACAGGGCCCTACGAGCAGTACTTC,CATSRDVTGPYEQYF
15,.,.,TRBJ1-3,TRBV2,TGTGCCAGCAGTGCACACGCGAGCTCTGGAAACACCATATATTTT,CASSAHASSGNTIYF
14,.,TRBD1,TRBJ1-6,TRBV2,TGTGCCAACAGGAGGACAGGGGGAAATTCACCCCTCCACTTT,CANRRTGGNSPLHF
16,.,.,TRBJ1-4,TRBV4-3,TGCGCCAGCAGCCAAGCCCTCAGACAGGACGTTGAAAAACTGTTTTTT,CASSQALRQDVEKLFF
16,.,TRBD2,TRBJ2-3,TRBV5-1,TGCGCCAGCAGCTTGGTGACTAGCGGGAGCACAGATACGCAGTATTTT,CASSLVTSGSTDTQYF
14,.,TRBD1,TRBJ2-7,TRBV7-2,TGTGCCAGCAGCTCTCGGACAGGGGGCCTCGAGCAGTACTTC,CASSSRTGGLEQYF
15,.,TRBD2,TRBJ2-1,TRBV5-1,TGCGCCAGCAGCTTGGGTTTAGCGGGAGGGAATGAGCAGTTCTTC,CASSLGLAGGNEQFF
11,.,.,TRBJ2-4,TRBV3-1/TRBV3-2,TGTGCCAGCAGCCACCGAAACATTCAGTACTTC,CASSHRNIQYF
14,.,.,TRBJ1-2,TRBV25-1,TGTGCCAGCAGTGAATCTGGCCAGCCCTATGGCTACACCTTC,CASSESGQPYGYTF
13,.,.,TRBJ1-1,TRBV3-1/TRBV3-2,TGTGCCAGCAGCCAGCTTAGGAACACTGAAGCTTTCTTT,CASSQLRNTEAFF
14,.,TRBD2,TRBJ2-7,TRBV9,TGTGCCAGCAGCCCATACACTAGCGTCAACGAGCAGTACTTC,CASSPYTSVNEQYF
15,.,.,TRBJ2-7,TRBV29-1,TGCAGCGTCCGTAAGTCGAGGACAGAACCCTACGAGCAGTACTTC,CSVRKSRTEPYEQYF
16,.,TRBD1,TRBJ1-6,TRBV7-2,TGTGCCAGCAGCTTACCCGACAGGGGGCGTCGATCACCCCTCCACTTT,CASSLPDRGRRSPLHF
15,.,TRBD1,TRBJ1-1,TRBV7-2,TGTGCCAGCAGCTTAGAGGGGACAGGGATAGCTGAAGCTTTCTTT,CASSLEGTGIAEAFF
15,.,.,TRBJ2-2,TRBV19,TGTGCCAGTAGTCCCCAAGGGGCCCGGCCCGGGGAGCTGTTTTTT,CASSPQGARPGELFF
16,.,TRBD1,TRBJ1-1,TRBV7-6,TGTGCCAGCAGCTTATCAGGGGGGGCGAGGAACACTGAAGCTTTCTTT,CASSLSGGARNTEAFF
15,.,.,TRBJ2-1,TRBV5-1,TGCGCCAGCAGCCCGGGACTCTCACGCTACAATGAGCAGTTCTTC,CASSPGLSRYNEQFF
15,.,TRBD2,TRBJ2-1,TRBV30,TGTGCCTGGAGTGTTGGGCTAGCGGGCCACAATGAGCAGTTCTTC,CAWSVGLAGHNEQFF
13,.,.,TRBJ1-1,TRBV4-1,TGCGCCAGCAGCCTCGTGGGGGGTAGAGAAGCTTTCTTT,CASSLVGGREAFF
13,.,.,TRBJ1-1,TRBV10-2,TGCGCCAGCAGTGTCCAGGGAAACACTGAAGCTTTCTTT,CASSVQGNTEAFF
14,once,.,TRBJ2-5,TRBV7-2,TGTGCCAGCGGGTTTCCCGGGGTACAAGAGACCCAGTACTTC,CASGFPGVQETQYF
15,few,.,TRBJ1-6,TRBV2,TGTGCCAGCAGTGAAGAAGGTGGAAATAATTCACCCCTCCACTTT,CASSEEGGNNSPLHF
20,.,.,TRBJ2-7,TRBV7-6,TGTGCCAGCAGCTTCCCGGAGGGATGGGGGGTAGGCTCCGGTGTGTACGAGCAGTACTTC,CASSFPEGWGVGSGVYEQYF